This T cell receptor beta chain is from a study of shared clonotypes between healthy human individuals. Genomic DNA (from each subset) was split evenly across several immunoSEQ plates. Produced via immunoSEQ multiplex PCR; TCRdb's table is partial and in-frame only. The data show about 2 million clones, over 85% seen once. The length of the CDR3 is 15 residues. Unmatched junction bases numbered 13, after V lost 4 bases and J lost 8 bases. From germline, CDR1 is SGHVS and CDR2 FNYEAQ. As concerns this clone: Antigen specificity is unknown.

Overall study findings and caveats: Naive CD4 clonotype sharing across several donors was approximately 5%.

The naive CD8 fraction comprised CD45RO-negative cells positively selected for CCR7 and excluded terminally differentiated effector memory CD45RA+ cells. The sequence was obtained from a man younger than 35 in good health. Source material: naive CD8+ T cells sorted from blood. The V call is TRBV7-6, the J call TRBJ2-5, with 7 nucleotides matching TRBD1. The CDR3 DNA reads as TGTGCCAGCAGCTCCCGGGACAGCGAGGAACGTACCCAGTACTTC. This codes for CASSSRDSEERTQYF.